Below are 24 T cell receptor beta chains sequenced from a single sample in a study of technical replicates of blood from several donors. Repertoires were generated with immunoSEQ multiplex PCR, while TCRdb's copy carries only in-frame clones and drops some. The sample records approximately 92,000 clones, approximately 95% being singletons. Sequences were obtained from T cells isolated from PBMCs. These receptors all come from a human donor in good health.

V usage is TRBV19 and J usage is TRBJ2-7, with 7 bases that match TRBD2. Germline trimming cut 3 bases from V and 3 bases from J; bases unmatched to any gene: 2. The CDR3 is made up of 13 amino acids. Germline V gene lookup returns CDR1 LNHDA and CDR2 SQIVND (reference sequence). The CDR3 is CASSMERGYEQYF. CDR3 nucleotide sequence: TGTGCCAGTAGTATGGAGCGGGGCTACGAGCAGTACTTC.

The chain couples TRBV27 to TRBJ1-5, with D tentatively TRBD1 (5 bases). The germline CDR1 and CDR2 sequences are MNHEY and SMNVEV (reference sequence). V was cut by 5 bases and J by 4 bases, with 9 bases left in between. This CDR3 is built from 13 residues. The CDR3 DNA sequence: TGTGCCAGCAGTCTGACAGAAAATCAGCCCCAGCATTTT. Residues: CASSLTENQPQHF.

The CDR3 DNA sequence: TGTGCCAGCAGTTACTCCTGGGGAGGCAATCAGCCCCAGCATTTT. The encoded protein is CASSYSWGGNQPQHF. The V and J genes are TRBV6-5 and TRBJ1-5, with D hard to call. The V gene's germline CDR1 is MNHEY and CDR2 SVGAGI. This CDR3 is built from 15 residues. The V end was cut by 0 bases, the J end by 2 bases, with 8 bases between.

This chain links TRBV28 with TRBJ2-4; 7 nucleotides match TRBD2. J gave up 9 bases and V 4 bases, and 12 bases lay outside the gene matches. This CDR3 is built from 15 residues. Germline V gives CDR1 MDHEN, CDR2 SYDVKM. CDR3 protein: CASSSTSSSGGIQYF. Here the CDR3 DNA reads TGTGCCAGCAGTTCGACTAGCAGCTCCGGGGGCATTCAGTACTTC.

The table lists this clone with a count of one. The chain couples TRBV2 to TRBJ2-4; no reliable D call. CDR3 length: 15 amino acids. Germline values: CDR1 SNHLY, CDR2 FYNNEI. V was shortened by 3 bases and J by 0 bases, with 9 bases between the two germline ends. CDR3 DNA sequence: TGTGCCAGCAGTGAGTACCCAGGAGCCAAAAACATTCAGTACTTC. This codes for CASSEYPGAKNIQYF. Looking up the rest from reference TRBV2 and TRBJ2-4 gives the full variable domain: EPEVTQTPSHQVTQMGQEVILRCVPISNHLYFYWYRQILGQKVEFLVSFYNNEISEKSEIFDDQFSVERPDGSNFTLKIRSTKLEDSAMYFCASSEYPGAKNIQYFGAGTRLSVL.

This sequence joins TRBV2 and TRBJ1-1, with 7 bases identical to TRBD1. Looked up from germline, CDR1 is SNHLY and CDR2 is FYNNEI. The V and J ends lost 8 bases and 2 bases, in that order; junction bases with no gene match: 14. The CDR3 runs 16 residues. The CDR3: CASLPPTRGVNTEAFF. CDR3 sequence (DNA): TGTGCCAGCCTCCCCCCCACCAGGGGGGTAAACACTGAAGCTTTCTTT.

The genes are TRBV19 and TRBJ1-1; TRBD1 is a possible D gene (6 bases). The CDR3 contains 13 residues. Trimming took off 5 bases at V and 7 bases at J, with 14 bases between the two ends. Germline assignment: CDR1 LNHDA and CDR2 SQIVND (reference sequence). CDR3 protein: CASSPRGLDEAFF. The CDR3 nucleotides read TGTGCCAGTAGTCCGCGGGGGCTTGATGAAGCTTTCTTT. Supplemented by reference TRBV19 and TRBJ1-1, the full variable domain reads DGGITQSPKYLFRKEGQNVTLSCEQNLNHDAMYWYRQDPGQGLRLIYYSQIVNDFQKGDIAEGYSVSREKKESFPLTVTSAQKNPTAFYLCASSPRGLDEAFFGQGTRLTVV.

The rearrangement links TRBV15 to TRBJ2-1; TRBD2 aligns across 11 bases. V lost 0 bases and J lost 8; bases outside the gene matches: 9. Germline CDR1 and CDR2: LNHNV and YYDKDF (reference sequence). The CDR3 is 17 amino acids. CDR3 amino acids: CATSRDQGLAGGDEQFF. CDR3 DNA sequence: TGTGCCACCAGCAGAGATCAGGGGCTAGCGGGAGGCGATGAGCAGTTCTTC.

V and J are TRBV5-4 and TRBJ1-1; tentative D call: TRBD1 (5 bases). Germline values: CDR1 SGHNT, CDR2 YYREEE (reference sequence). This CDR3 is 15 amino acids long. V lost 4 bases, J lost 4 bases, and 17 bases lay in between. CDR3 DNA sequence: TGTGCCAGCAGCCCGGAGACAGTTGGTGCCACTGAAGCTTTCTTT. Protein: CASSPETVGATEAFF.

CDR3 nucleotides: TGCAGCGTGGGGACAGGGTTGGCCACTGAAGCTTTCTTT. Amino acid sequence: CSVGTGLATEAFF. The chain uses TRBV29-1 and TRBJ1-1; TRBD1 matches 9 bases. V trimming: 6 bases; J trimming: 4 bases; junction bases outside the gene matches: 6. The CDR3 consists of 13 residues. The V gene's germline CDR1 is SQVTM and CDR2 ANQGSEA.

The chain links TRBV19 to TRBJ1-3; no reliable D call. The CDR3 totals 16 residues. Germline CDR1 and CDR2: LNHDA and SQIVND (reference sequence). The V and J ends lost 0 bases and 4 bases respectively, with 13 bases between them. The CDR3 reads CASSIDLGGAGNTIYF. In DNA form, the CDR3 reads TGTGCCAGTAGTATAGATCTAGGCGGAGCCGGAAACACCATATATTTT.

The chain combines TRBV5-4 with TRBJ1-1; possible D gene TRBD1, 5 bases. Germline CDR1 is SGHNT and CDR2 is YYREEE (reference sequence). Trimming removed 0 bases at V and 3 bases at J, with 15 bases between. This CDR3 has 16 amino acids. This CDR3 reads CASSLASGARYTEAFF. In DNA form, the CDR3 reads TGTGCCAGCAGCTTGGCCAGCGGGGCTCGGTACACTGAAGCTTTCTTT.

The V call is TRBV19, the J call TRBJ2-5, with D possibly being TRBD2 (5 bases). This CDR3 spans 14 amino acids. The V end lost 3 bases, the J end lost 5 bases, and 13 bases lay between the germline ends. Germline CDR1 reads LNHDA; CDR2 reads SQIVND (reference sequence). CDR3 sequence (DNA): TGTGCCAGTAGTATTTCCGGAGGTGGGGAGACCCAGTACTTC. Its protein is CASSISGGGETQYF.

The V call is TRBV6-1, the J call TRBJ1-5, with 7 nucleotides matching TRBD1. Germline V CDR1 and CDR2: MNHNS, SASEGT. The J segment lost 15 bases and the V segment lost 4 bases, leaving 9 bases of the junction unmatched. CDR3 size: 12 residues. CDR3 region: CASSVDRVFVHF. DNA of the CDR3: TGTGCCAGCAGTGTAGACAGGGTATTTGTGCATTTT.

The chain uses TRBV5-1 and TRBJ1-1; D is uncertain. Trimming pared 4 bases from V and 1 base from J, leaving 11 bases between. Germline V gene sequence: CDR1 SGHRS, CDR2 YFSETQ. This CDR3 contains 14 residues. The CDR3 region has the DNA TGCGCCAGCAGCCCCGGCCGGGGGAACACTGAAGCTTTCTTT. This translates into CASSPGRGNTEAFF.

The chain employs TRBV19 and TRBJ1-5; possible D gene TRBD1, 5 bases. The CDR3 length is 15 residues. The germline V and J ends were trimmed by 4 bases and 2 bases, with 12 bases remaining between them. CDR1 and CDR2 from the germline V gene are LNHDA and SQIVND (reference sequence). CDR3 nucleotides: TGTGCCAGTAGTACGGGGGTTCGGGGCAATCAGCCCCAGCATTTT. Its translation: CASSTGVRGNQPQHF.

The chain is built from TRBV19 and TRBJ2-1; a possible D gene is TRBD2 (7 bases). Germline lookup yields CDR1 LNHDA and CDR2 SQIVND (reference sequence). V was pared by 1 base and J by 5 bases, with 15 bases between. This CDR3 spans 16 amino acids. The DNA of the CDR3 is TGTGCCAGTAGTATAGTTGGGGGGGCCGGGAACAATGAGCAGTTCTTC. This codes for CASSIVGGAGNNEQFF.

V and J are TRBV28 and TRBJ1-2; weak D call: TRBD1 (5 bases). This CDR3 is built from 18 residues. V was shortened by 3 bases and J by 3 bases, with 23 bases between the two germline ends. The germline CDR1 and CDR2 sequences are MDHEN and SYDVKM. The CDR3 sequence: CASSFGIGRQIPYYGYTF. The CDR3 region has the DNA TGTGCCAGCAGTTTTGGGATAGGAAGACAGATCCCTTACTATGGCTACACCTTC.

V is TRBV14 and J is TRBJ2-7; 11 nucleotides agree with TRBD2. The CDR3 totals 15 residues. The V gene end was trimmed by 4 bases and the J gene end by 2 bases; junction bases not matched to a gene: 4. Germline V gene sequence: CDR1 SGHDN, CDR2 FVKESK. The CDR3, as DNA: TGTGCCAGCAGCCCGACTAGCGGGATCACCTACGAGCAGTACTTC. Residues: CASSPTSGITYEQYF.

V and J are TRBV27 and TRBJ1-3; TRBD1 is a possible D gene (6 bases). The CDR3 runs to 15 residues. The V gene's germline CDR1 is MNHEY and CDR2 SMNVEV (reference sequence). V dropped 6 bases and J dropped 3 bases, with 15 bases sitting between them. Here the CDR3 reads CASSPLQGDGNTIYF. CDR3 in DNA: TGTGCCAGCAGCCCCTTACAGGGAGATGGAAACACCATATATTTT.

The chain uses TRBV21-1 and TRBJ2-7; the DNA was not used to check the table's D call, TRBD1. TRBV21-1 is classified as a pseudogene. The CDR3 has 14 residues. The CDR3 region is CASIVQIRAYEQYF. The CDR3 DNA reads TGTGCCAGCATAGTACAAATCAGGGCCTACGAGCAGTACTTC.

CDR3 nucleotide sequence: TGTGCCAGCAGTTACTCGATCCGGAGCAATCAGCCCCAGCATTTT. It translates to CASSYSIRSNQPQHF. V usage is TRBV6-6 and J usage is TRBJ1-5; D ambiguous. From germline, CDR1 is MNHNY and CDR2 SVGAGI (reference sequence). V lost 0 bases, J lost 1 base, and 7 bases lay in between. The CDR3 is 15 residues long.

This rearrangement joins TRBV19 to TRBJ1-3, with 9 nucleotides matching TRBD1. This CDR3 is built from 15 residues. Trimming at V came to 3 bases and at J to 2 bases, leaving 2 bases not matched to a gene. Germline CDR1 LNHDA, CDR2 SQIVND (reference sequence). In nucleotides, the CDR3 is TGTGCCAGTAGTATTGGGACAGGGACTGGAAACACCATATATTTT. It translates to CASSIGTGTGNTIYF.

This chain's CDR3 is CASSLNRVDTDTQYF. The CDR3 DNA is TGTGCCAGCAGCTTAAACAGGGTGGACACAGATACGCAGTATTTT. The rearrangement links TRBV11-2 to TRBJ2-3; possible D gene TRBD1, 6 bases. V lost 2 bases, J lost 2 bases, and 11 bases lay in between. This CDR3 is built from 15 residues. Per germline, CDR1 SGHAT and CDR2 FQNNGV. The full variable domain, in which reference TRBV11-2 and TRBJ2-3 provide the parts outside the CDR3, is EAGVAQSPRYKIIEKRQSVAFWCNPISGHATLYWYQQILGQGPKLLIQFQNNGVVDDSQLPKDRFSAERLKGVDSTLKIQPAKLEDSAVYLCASSLNRVDTDTQYFGPGTRLTVL.